Here is one T cell receptor beta chain with its context. Its target is not known. This could be a read error, since a much larger clone is one nucleotide away. The data belong to a study of shared clonotypes between healthy human individuals. Study-level information: Per-donor plates numbered three CD4 naive, three CD4 memory, two CD8 naive and one CD8 memory. General study findings and limits: Compared with clonotypes that all four donors shared, non-shared clonotypes had lower generation probabilities.

Profiled with immunoSEQ multiplex PCR; TCRdb holds only in-frame clones, not every one. This table has 150,000 to 200,000 clones, roughly 70% appearing once. The CDR3 length is 12 residues. V was shortened by 2 bases and J by 3 bases, with 2 bases between the two germline ends. Germline V gives CDR1 SGHTA, CDR2 FQGNSA. This TCR was sampled from a man younger than 45 in good health. The sample consisted of memory CD4+ T cells sorted from blood. The subset was: CD45RA-negative fraction. J is TRBJ2-1 and V is TRBV7-2, with D hard to call. The CDR3 nucleotides are TGTGCCAGCAGCTTAAGCTACAATGAGCAGTTCTTC. Translating it yields CASSLSYNEQFF.